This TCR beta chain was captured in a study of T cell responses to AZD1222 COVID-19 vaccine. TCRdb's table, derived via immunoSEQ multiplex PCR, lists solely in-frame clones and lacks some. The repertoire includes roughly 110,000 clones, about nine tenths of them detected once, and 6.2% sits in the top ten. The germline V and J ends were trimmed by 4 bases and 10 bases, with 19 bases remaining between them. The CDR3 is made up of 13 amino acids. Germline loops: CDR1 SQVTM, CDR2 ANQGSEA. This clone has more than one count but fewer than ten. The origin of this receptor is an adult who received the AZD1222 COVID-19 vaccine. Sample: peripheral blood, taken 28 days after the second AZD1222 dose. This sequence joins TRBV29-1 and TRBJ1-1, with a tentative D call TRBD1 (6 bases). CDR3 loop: CSVGTVGALGAFF. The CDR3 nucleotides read TGCAGCGTTGGGACAGTGGGGGCGCTTGGAGCTTTCTTT.